This TCR beta chain was captured in a study of neurological immune-mediated disorders. Unsorted libraries were prepared from 2 million PBMCs held at -80 C. Every sequencing run produced over 180 million TCR-beta sequences that came from 15-18 subjects. TCRdb re-called the 5' RACE reads through MiXCR, storing one row per CDR3 protein. There are roughly 80,000 distinct CDR3 sequences in the sample; 17% occur only once, and 15% lies in the top ten. There are many counts of this clonotype. What it binds is not known. Study observations and caveats: HTLV-1-associated myelopathy showed the most TCR clonal expansion; multiple sclerosis the least, below healthy controls.

This receptor was taken from a woman aged 40 to 49 in good health. Sequenced input: PBMCs.

Written as DNA, the CDR3 is TGTGCCAGCACTGTAGACAGGGGTTCTGCCGCTTTCTTT. It specifies CASTVDRGSAAFF. The rearrangement uses TRBV7-2 and TRBJ1-1, with TRBD1 matching 8 bases. This CDR3 is 13 amino acids long. Trimming cost V 7 bases and J 11 bases; bases outside gene matches: 12. CDR1 is SGHTA, CDR2 FQGNSA, per germline.